This is a list of T cell receptor beta chains from one sample in a study of OX40 agonist ivuxolimab in advanced cancers. Clones were read by immunoSEQ multiplex PCR, and TCRdb kept only the in-frame ones, dropping some. The sample contains approximately 50,000 clones, roughly 94% of which appear only once. Specimen: CD4+ or CD8+ T cells sorted from blood, collected in a trial of the OX40 agonist ivuxolimab. The receptors stem from an adult with an advanced solid tumor such as melanoma, head and neck, liver or kidney cancer. Both conserved end residues are trimmed from each CDR3. Expanded clones get a size class; other rows say once, few or many, or leave the size out.

CDR3 protein: ASSSGTFPEAF
CDR3 length: 11
V gene: TRBV9
clone size: -
J gene: TRBJ1-1

CDR3 protein: ATSRVEGAGDYGYT
CDR3 length: 14
V gene: TRBV15
clone size: -
J gene: TRBJ1-2

CDR3 protein: ASSYSANGVAF
CDR3 length: 11
V gene: TRBV6-5
clone size: -
J gene: TRBJ1-1

CDR3 protein: ASSVGGDTQY
CDR3 length: 10
V gene: TRBV9
clone size: -
J gene: TRBJ2-3

CDR3 protein: ACAGSEYTGELF
CDR3 length: 12
V gene: TRBV30
clone size: few
J gene: TRBJ2-2

CDR3 protein: ASSSRGGSRTDTQY
CDR3 length: 14
V gene: TRBV13
clone size: -
J gene: TRBJ2-3

CDR3 protein: ASSFRGSYNEQF
CDR3 length: 12
V gene: TRBV27
clone size: -
J gene: TRBJ2-1

CDR3 protein: ASSLRQGTHEQY
CDR3 length: 12
V gene: TRBV28
clone size: -
J gene: TRBJ2-7

CDR3 protein: ASSLGGTGHT
CDR3 length: 10
V gene: TRBV7-9
clone size: -
J gene: TRBJ1-2

CDR3 protein: ASSVESSGSSYEQY
CDR3 length: 14
V gene: TRBV9
clone size: -
J gene: TRBJ2-7

CDR3 protein: ASSYSIAGGDDEQF
CDR3 length: 14
V gene: TRBV6-6
clone size: once
J gene: TRBJ2-1

CDR3 protein: ASSQPGTGGATDTQY
CDR3 length: 15
V gene: TRBV18
clone size: -
J gene: TRBJ2-3

CDR3 protein: ASSQPRGVPGGPFGNEQF
CDR3 length: 18
V gene: TRBV23-1
clone size: -
J gene: TRBJ2-1

CDR3 protein: ASSLFAPLDEQF
CDR3 length: 12
V gene: TRBV27
clone size: -
J gene: TRBJ2-1

CDR3 protein: AWSRGPLGELF
CDR3 length: 11
V gene: TRBV30
clone size: -
J gene: TRBJ2-2

CDR3 protein: AWRNHAGGNTEAF
CDR3 length: 13
V gene: TRBV30
clone size: once
J gene: TRBJ1-1

CDR3 protein: ASSSNRGRVDTQY
CDR3 length: 13
V gene: TRBV13
clone size: -
J gene: TRBJ2-3

CDR3 protein: ASSFNEQF
CDR3 length: 8
V gene: TRBV28
clone size: once
J gene: TRBJ2-1

CDR3 protein: ASSYFGGSTDTQY
CDR3 length: 13
V gene: TRBV6-6
clone size: -
J gene: TRBJ2-3

CDR3 protein: ASSLGTSGRTGELF
CDR3 length: 14
V gene: TRBV25-1
clone size: few
J gene: TRBJ2-2

CDR3 protein: ASTPSLRNYNEQF
CDR3 length: 13
V gene: TRBV7-9
clone size: once
J gene: TRBJ2-1

CDR3 protein: ASSGMDGAKNIQY
CDR3 length: 13
V gene: TRBV7-9
clone size: -
J gene: TRBJ2-4

CDR3 protein: ASSVDGRAKGKQF
CDR3 length: 13
V gene: TRBV9
clone size: -
J gene: TRBJ2-1

CDR3 protein: ASSVGPSPYNEQF
CDR3 length: 13
V gene: TRBV9
clone size: -
J gene: TRBJ2-1

CDR3 protein: ASSPSRGQPQH
CDR3 length: 11
V gene: TRBV7-9
clone size: once
J gene: TRBJ1-5

CDR3 protein: ASMGKYGYT
CDR3 length: 9
V gene: TRBV27
clone size: -
J gene: TRBJ1-2

CDR3 protein: ASSFTSNYGYT
CDR3 length: 11
V gene: TRBV28
clone size: once
J gene: TRBJ1-2

CDR3 protein: ASGFFGQPQH
CDR3 length: 10
V gene: TRBV12-5
clone size: -
J gene: TRBJ1-5

CDR3 protein: ASTPWIAGAPNTGELF
CDR3 length: 16
V gene: TRBV5-8
clone size: once
J gene: TRBJ2-2

CDR3 protein: ASSPPRGRPSNEQF
CDR3 length: 14
V gene: TRBV11-3
clone size: -
J gene: TRBJ2-1

CDR3 protein: ASSIRQWGEQF
CDR3 length: 11
V gene: TRBV19
clone size: -
J gene: TRBJ2-1

CDR3 protein: ASSLSGLAGEGGTGELF
CDR3 length: 17
V gene: TRBV7-2
clone size: -
J gene: TRBJ2-2

CDR3 protein: ASSLTWITEAF
CDR3 length: 11
V gene: TRBV11-2
clone size: -
J gene: TRBJ1-1

CDR3 protein: ASSDSSRGLAYNEQF
CDR3 length: 15
V gene: TRBV6-4
clone size: -
J gene: TRBJ2-1

CDR3 protein: ASSPPPTRSIDTQY
CDR3 length: 14
V gene: TRBV28
clone size: -
J gene: TRBJ2-3

CDR3 protein: ASSQAHRGWDTEAF
CDR3 length: 14
V gene: TRBV4-3
clone size: -
J gene: TRBJ1-1

CDR3 protein: ASSLGLASYNEQF
CDR3 length: 13
V gene: TRBV5-8
clone size: -
J gene: TRBJ2-1

CDR3 protein: ASSFLGTQY
CDR3 length: 9
V gene: TRBV27
clone size: -
J gene: TRBJ2-3

CDR3 protein: ASSWGGSGSFYNEQF
CDR3 length: 15
V gene: TRBV27
clone size: -
J gene: TRBJ2-1

CDR3 protein: ASSSGGYGYT
CDR3 length: 10
V gene: TRBV11-1
clone size: -
J gene: TRBJ1-2

CDR3 protein: ASSLELWNRGSPGELF
CDR3 length: 16
V gene: TRBV7-6
clone size: once
J gene: TRBJ2-2

CDR3 protein: ASSFSAGVGNTIY
CDR3 length: 13
V gene: TRBV5-6
clone size: -
J gene: TRBJ1-3

CDR3 protein: ASIGPGANAEAF
CDR3 length: 12
V gene: TRBV2
clone size: -
J gene: TRBJ1-1

CDR3 protein: ASSLYGPPETQY
CDR3 length: 12
V gene: TRBV7-3
clone size: -
J gene: TRBJ2-5

CDR3 protein: AKKGGNEQF
CDR3 length: 9
V gene: TRBV5-1
clone size: -
J gene: TRBJ2-1

CDR3 protein: AWSVGGLGTEAF
CDR3 length: 12
V gene: TRBV30
clone size: once
J gene: TRBJ1-1

CDR3 protein: ASSSTGGMEQF
CDR3 length: 11
V gene: TRBV5-8
clone size: -
J gene: TRBJ2-1

CDR3 protein: ATSRGPGGTLWYEQY
CDR3 length: 15
V gene: TRBV15
clone size: -
J gene: TRBJ2-7

CDR3 protein: ASSVGRSSYNEQF
CDR3 length: 13
V gene: TRBV9
clone size: -
J gene: TRBJ2-1

CDR3 protein: ASIRIEGRENEQF
CDR3 length: 13
V gene: TRBV6-5
clone size: -
J gene: TRBJ2-1